The clone carrying this T cell receptor (beta chain) was picked up many times. Its specificity is not known. TCRdb analysed the 5' RACE reads with MiXCR anew, one entry per CDR3 protein. The repertoire consists of hundreds of thousands of distinct CDR3 sequences, with approximately 23% occurring once and the leading ten covering approximately 13%. This sample was taken from a study of T-cell memory formation after mild COVID-19. The study, taken as a whole, reports: Memory sampled before infection contained some responding clones, suggesting cross-reactive memory joined.

Sequencing was performed on PBMCs or a T cell subset sorted from them (not recorded which). The clonotype comes from an adult woman who had mild COVID-19 (a few samples of this study predate the infection). Cell type and time point are not known.

The CDR3 reads CASSPPRAAYGYNEQFF. As DNA, the CDR3 is TGTGCCAGCAGCCCCCCCCGAGCGGCGTATGGCTACAATGAGCAGTTCTTC. The chain uses TRBV7-8 and TRBJ2-1; TRBD2 is a possible D gene (5 bases). Deletions cut 5 bases from V and 3 bases from J, with 20 bases between. The germline gives CDR1 SGHVS, CDR2 FQNEAQ. This CDR3 has 17 amino acids.